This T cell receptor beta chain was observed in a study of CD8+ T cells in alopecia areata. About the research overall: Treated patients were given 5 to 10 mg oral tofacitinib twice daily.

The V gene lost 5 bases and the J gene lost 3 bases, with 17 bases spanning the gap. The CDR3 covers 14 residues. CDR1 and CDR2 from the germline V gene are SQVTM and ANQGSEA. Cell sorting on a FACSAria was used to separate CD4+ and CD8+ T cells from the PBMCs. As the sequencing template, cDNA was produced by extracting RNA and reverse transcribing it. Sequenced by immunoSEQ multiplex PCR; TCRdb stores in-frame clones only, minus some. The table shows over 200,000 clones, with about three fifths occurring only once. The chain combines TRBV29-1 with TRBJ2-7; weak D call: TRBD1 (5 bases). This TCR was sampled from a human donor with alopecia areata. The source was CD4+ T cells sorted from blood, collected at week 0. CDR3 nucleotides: TGCAGCGTTCAAGCGCAGGGCCTCCTCTACGAGCAGTACTTC. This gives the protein CSVQAQGLLYEQYF.